A selection of T cell receptor beta chains follows, all from one sample in a study of CD4 and CD8 cells across lung adenocarcinoma regions. MiXCR, run by TCRdb on the PCR reads, gives a single entry per CDR3 protein. The sample yields 10,000 to 15,000 distinct CDR3 sequences, under 75% seen once. The material sequenced was CD8+ T cells from the margin of a lung tumor. These receptors all stem from a female donor with lung adenocarcinoma. The CD4 and CD8 labels of this study may be unreliable. Both conserved end residues are part of each CDR3. The order of the fields is D gene, clone size, V gene, J gene, CDR3 protein, CDR3 DNA. A D gene is named only where the DNA matches it firmly. Not every row has a clone size; where given, it reads once, few, many or a size class.

NA	NA	TRBV6-1	TRBJ1-1	CASSPDGVWTEAFF	TGTGCCAGCAGTCCGGACGGGGTCTGGACTGAAGCTTTCTTT
NA	NA	TRBV6-5	TRBJ1-1	CASSFGQTNTEAFF	TGTGCCAGCAGTTTCGGACAGACGAACACTGAAGCTTTCTTT
NA	NA	TRBV27	TRBJ2-1	CASSLVSLAMSSEQFF	TGTGCCAGCAGTTTAGTTAGTCTCGCAATGAGCAGTGAGCAGTTCTTC
NA	NA	TRBV27	TRBJ2-4	CASSLGGFTDIQYF	TGTGCCAGCAGTTTGGGCGGGTTCACAGATATTCAGTACTTC
TRBD2	few	TRBV7-2	TRBJ2-1	CASSIAGARLGNEQFF	TGTGCCAGCAGCATAGCGGGAGCTCGTTTAGGGAATGAGCAGTTCTTC
NA	NA	TRBV7-6	TRBJ2-5	CASSLEKAFGETQYF	TGTGCCAGCAGCCTCGAGAAGGCCTTTGGGGAGACCCAGTACTTC
NA	NA	TRBV6-1	TRBJ2-5	CASRGIGGRDQETQYF	TGTGCCAGCAGGGGGATCGGGGGCCGTGACCAAGAGACCCAGTATTTC
TRBD1	few	TRBV25-1	TRBJ2-5	CASSPGTGWEETQYF	TGTGCCAGCAGTCCCGGGACAGGATGGGAGGAGACCCAGTACTTC
TRBD1	NA	TRBV10-2	TRBJ1-1	CASTPDRVKNTEAFF	TGCGCCAGCACCCCCGACAGGGTGAAGAACACTGAAGCTTTCTTT
TRBD1	medium-sized	TRBV6-1	TRBJ2-1	CASSELDRVNEQFF	TGTGCCAGCAGTGAATTGGACAGGGTCAATGAGCAGTTCTTC
NA	NA	TRBV6-1	TRBJ2-5	CASSDRGETQYF	TGTGCCAGCAGTGACAGGGGTGAGACCCAGTACTTC
NA	NA	TRBV6-1	TRBJ2-4	CASSPWGLPAKNIQYF	TGTGCCAGCAGTCCCTGGGGGCTGCCAGCCAAAAATATTCAGTACTTC
NA	NA	TRBV5-1	TRBJ2-3	CGSAPGLGAKDMQYF	TGCGGCAGCGCACCGGGGCTGGGAGCCAAAGATATGCAGTATTTC
TRBD2	NA	TRBV6-5	TRBJ2-2	CASSYQLAGFTGELFF	TGTGCCAGCAGTTATCAGCTAGCGGGATTTACCGGGGAGCTGTTTTTT
NA	NA	TRBV6-5	TRBJ2-2	CASSYSTNTGELFF	TGTGCCAGCAGTTACTCGACTAACACCGGGGAGCTGTTTTTT
TRBD1	many	TRBV6-6	TRBJ1-2	CASSYYSGTGKGYTF	TGTGCCAGCAGTTACTATTCCGGGACAGGGAAAGGCTACACCTTC
NA	NA	TRBV7-2	TRBJ2-3	CASGPRGITDTQYF	TGTGCCAGCGGCCCGAGGGGAATCACAGATACGCAGTATTTT
NA	NA	TRBV6-1	TRBJ2-4	CASRGLWATNIQYF	TGTGCCAGCAGGGGGCTGTGGGCCACAAATATTCAGTACTTC
NA	NA	TRBV9	TRBJ2-1	CASCPSDWGNEQFF	TGTGCCAGCTGCCCTTCCGATTGGGGAAATGAGCAGTTCTTC
TRBD2	NA	TRBV10-2	TRBJ2-3	CASRDRPGGTNMQYF	TGCGCCAGCAGAGATCGGCCGGGAGGCACAAACATGCAGTATTTT